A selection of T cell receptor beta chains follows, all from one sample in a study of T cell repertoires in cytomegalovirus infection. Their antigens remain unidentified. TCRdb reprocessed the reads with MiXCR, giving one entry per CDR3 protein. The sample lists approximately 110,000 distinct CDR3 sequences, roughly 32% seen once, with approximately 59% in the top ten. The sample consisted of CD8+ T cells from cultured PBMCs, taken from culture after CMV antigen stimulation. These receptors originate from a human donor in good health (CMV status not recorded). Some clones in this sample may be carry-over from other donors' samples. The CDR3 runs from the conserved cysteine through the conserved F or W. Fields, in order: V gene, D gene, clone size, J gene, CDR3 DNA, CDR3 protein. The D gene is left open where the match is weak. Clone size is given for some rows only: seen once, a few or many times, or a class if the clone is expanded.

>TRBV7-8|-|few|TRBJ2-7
TGTGCCAGCAACGCTGGGGGGGGCTCGACCTACGAGCAGTACTTC
CASNAGGGSTYEQYF
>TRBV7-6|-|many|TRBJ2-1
TGTGCCAGCAGCTTGACCGGGAGCTCCTACAATGAGCAGTTCTTC
CASSLTGSSYNEQFF
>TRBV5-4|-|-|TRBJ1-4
TGTGCCAGCAGCTTGTTCGTGGGGGAAAAACTGTTTTTT
CASSLFVGEKLFF
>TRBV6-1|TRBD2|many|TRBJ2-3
TGTGCCAGCAGTTATGACCTTCTAGCGGGGGGCACAGATACGCAGTATTTT
CASSYDLLAGGTDTQYF
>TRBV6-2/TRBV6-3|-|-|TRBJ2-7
TGTGCCAGCAGTTCCCGCATCCTGACCGAGCAGTACTTC
CASSSRILTEQYF
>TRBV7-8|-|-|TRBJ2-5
TGTGCCAGCAGCTTAGATTTGACAGACCTAGAGACCCAGTACTTC
CASSLDLTDLETQYF
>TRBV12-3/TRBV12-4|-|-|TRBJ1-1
TGTGCCAGCAGTTTCGAGAGAAGCACTGAAGCTTTCTTT
CASSFERSTEAFF
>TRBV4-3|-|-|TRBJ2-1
TGCGCCAGCAGCCAAGACCCCAGGGGCCCATACAATGAGCAGTTCTTC
CASSQDPRGPYNEQFF
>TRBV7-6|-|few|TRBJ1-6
TGTGCCAGCAGCTCTAGGGGGGGGGGCTCCTATAATTCACCCCTCCACTTT
CASSSRGGGSYNSPLHF
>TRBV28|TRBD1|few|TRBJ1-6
TGTGCCAGCAGGACAGGGTGGGGCAATTCACCCCTCCACTTT
CASRTGWGNSPLHF
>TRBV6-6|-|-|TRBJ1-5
TGTGCCAGCAGTTACGGCAGGGGCAATCAGCCCCAGCATTTT
CASSYGRGNQPQHF
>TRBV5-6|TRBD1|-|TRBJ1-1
TGTGCCAGCAGCTATGGGACAGTTGAAGCTTTCTTT
CASSYGTVEAFF
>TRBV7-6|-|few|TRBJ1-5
TGTGCCAGCAGCCTCGGCGGTACCAATCAGCCCCAGCATTTT
CASSLGGTNQPQHF
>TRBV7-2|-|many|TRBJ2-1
TGTGCCAGCAGCGCCACCCCAACGGGACGCAACACCAATGAGCAGTTCTTC
CASSATPTGRNTNEQFF
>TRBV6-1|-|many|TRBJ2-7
TGTGCCAGCAGTCAAGCCGGGACTTACTACGAGCAGTACTTC
CASSQAGTYYEQYF
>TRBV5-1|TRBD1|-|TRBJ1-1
TGCGCCAGCAGCTTTGGAAAGGGGGCGGATGAAGCTTTCTTT
CASSFGKGADEAFF
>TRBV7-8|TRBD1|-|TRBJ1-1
TGTGCCAGCAGCTCGAGGGACAGAAAAGCTTTCTTT
CASSSRDRKAFF
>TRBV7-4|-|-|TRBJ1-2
TGTGTCAGCAGCGCCCCCCGTGGCTACACCTTC
CVSSAPRGYTF
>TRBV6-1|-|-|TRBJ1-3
TGTGCCAGCAGTGGCGGAGGAACAGGAAACACCATATATTTT
CASSGGGTGNTIYF
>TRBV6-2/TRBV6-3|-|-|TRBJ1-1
TGTGCCAGCGACCGAGGGTCACCCCTTTTGGAAGCTTTCTTT
CASDRGSPLLEAFF
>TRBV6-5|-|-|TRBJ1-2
TGTGCCAGCAGTTACCAGCAGGAGATCAACTATGGCTACACCTTC
CASSYQQEINYGYTF
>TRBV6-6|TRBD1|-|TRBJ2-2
TGTGCCAGCAGTTTCGACAGGGTCACCGGGGAGCTGTTTTTT
CASSFDRVTGELFF
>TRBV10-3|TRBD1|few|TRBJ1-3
TGTGCCATCAGGCAAGACAGGGACACCATATATTTT
CAIRQDRDTIYF
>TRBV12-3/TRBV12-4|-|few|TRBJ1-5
TGTGCCAGCAGCCGGACCCCAGGTCGCAATCAGCCCCAGCATTTT
CASSRTPGRNQPQHF
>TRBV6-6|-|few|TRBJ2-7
TGTGCCAGCAGTTACCCAGCCTACGAGCAGTACTTC
CASSYPAYEQYF
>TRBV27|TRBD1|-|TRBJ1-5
TGTGCCAGCAGTTTATGGGCCAGGGGGGCGCCCCAGCATTTT
CASSLWARGAPQHF
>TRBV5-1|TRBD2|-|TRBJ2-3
TGCGCCAGCAGCTTGTCCTCAGCGGGGGGGAGCGGAGATACGCAGTATTTT
CASSLSSAGGSGDTQYF
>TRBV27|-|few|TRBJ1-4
TGTGCCAGCAAGCGAGGCAGGGGAGAACTGTTTTTT
CASKRGRGELFF
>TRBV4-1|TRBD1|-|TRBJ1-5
TGCGCCAGCAGCCGTGAGGGACAGGGGTATGGTCAGCCCCAGCATTTT
CASSREGQGYGQPQHF
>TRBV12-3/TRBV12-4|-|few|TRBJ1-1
TGTGCCAGCAGTTTTGGGGGAGGCTCGAGGGAAGCTTTCTTT
CASSFGGGSREAFF
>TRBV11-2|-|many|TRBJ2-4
TGTGCCAGCAGCTCCTCTAACTTAGTAGGCAAAAACATTCAGTACTTC
CASSSSNLVGKNIQYF
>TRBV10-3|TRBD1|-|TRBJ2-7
TGTGCCATCACCGGGGACAGAGCCTACGAGCAGTACTTC
CAITGDRAYEQYF
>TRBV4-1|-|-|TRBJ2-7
TGCGCCAGCAGCCAATCCCAGGCGAGCTCCTACGAGCAGTACTTC
CASSQSQASSYEQYF
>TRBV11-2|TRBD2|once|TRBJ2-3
TGTGCCAGCAGCTTAGTCCTAGCGGGGACTAGCACAGATACGCAGTATTTT
CASSLVLAGTSTDTQYF
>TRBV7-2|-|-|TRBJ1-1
TGTGCCAGCAGCTACCGGGGGGGAGGCACTGAAGCTTTCTTT
CASSYRGGGTEAFF
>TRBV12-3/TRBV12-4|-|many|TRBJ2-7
TGTGCCAGCGGTACTGTGGGATACGAGCAGTACTTC
CASGTVGYEQYF
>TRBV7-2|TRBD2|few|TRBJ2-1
TGTGCCAGCAGCTCAGGGACTAGCGGGCTCAATGAGCAGTTCTTC
CASSSGTSGLNEQFF
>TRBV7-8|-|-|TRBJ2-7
TGTGCCAGCAGCTTACTTGGCGGAAGCTCCTACGAGCAGTACTTC
CASSLLGGSSYEQYF